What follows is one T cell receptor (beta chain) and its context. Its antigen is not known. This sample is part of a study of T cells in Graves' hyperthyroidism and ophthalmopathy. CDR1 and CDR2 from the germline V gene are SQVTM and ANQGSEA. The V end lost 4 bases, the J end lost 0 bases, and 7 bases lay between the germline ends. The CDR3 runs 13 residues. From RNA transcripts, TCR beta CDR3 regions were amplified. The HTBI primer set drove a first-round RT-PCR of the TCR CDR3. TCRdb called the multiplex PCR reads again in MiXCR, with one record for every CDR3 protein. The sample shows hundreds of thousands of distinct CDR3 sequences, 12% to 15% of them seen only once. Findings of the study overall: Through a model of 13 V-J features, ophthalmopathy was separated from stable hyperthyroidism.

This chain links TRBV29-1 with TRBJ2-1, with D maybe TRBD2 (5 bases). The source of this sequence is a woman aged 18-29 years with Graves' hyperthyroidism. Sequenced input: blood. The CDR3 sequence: CSVVLVSYNEQFF. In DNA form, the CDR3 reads TGCAGCGTTGTACTAGTCTCCTACAATGAGCAGTTCTTC.